Detailed here is one T cell receptor beta chain. As yet, its antigen is unknown. Here immunoSEQ multiplex PCR was the method, and the copy in TCRdb shows in-frame clones only, minus some. The table has about 350,000 clones, roughly 81% seen once. This sample stems from a study of Ad26.COV2.S vaccination and SARS-CoV-2 variants. Study-level points and caveats: Spike-specific TCR breadth was greater in vaccine than placebo recipients.

This sample's treatment: over 15 received Ad26.COV2.S at low or high dose, single or two shots; about 5 received placebo; per-sample allocation not given. All samples were drawn on day 63, counting from the first vaccine or placebo injection. Vaccine was an Ad26 vector expressing Wuhan-strain SARS-CoV-2 spike. The source of this sequence is a person between 18 and 65 years old who received the Ad26.COV2.S COVID-19 vaccine or a placebo. The sequencing here drew on peripheral blood, taken in a trial of Ad26.COV2.S vaccine versus placebo.

CDR3 loop: CASSLRLAGAETQYF. As DNA, the CDR3 is TGTGCCAGCAGCTTACGCCTAGCGGGAGCAGAGACCCAGTACTTC. This chain uses TRBV7-8 with TRBJ2-5; 10 bases line up with TRBD2. CDR3 size: 15 residues. Trimming removed 2 bases from V and 4 bases from J; junction bases left unmatched: 4. Germline lookup yields CDR1 SGHVS and CDR2 FQNEAQ.